This TCR beta chain was sequenced during a study of PD-1 blockade in classical Hodgkin lymphoma (dated by TCRdb to about 2020). At the level of the whole study: Nivolumab dosing was 3 mg/kg intravenously every 2 weeks, continuing until either disease progression or unacceptable toxicity. A peripheral blood immune signature of response to PD-1 blockade in classical Hodgkin lymphoma was defined using TCR beta sequencing and CyTOF. Points the paper makes about the study in general: Diversity was lower in patients who began nivolumab less than 1 year after ASCT, so these patients were left out of later analyses to avoid confounding by immune reconstitution. Trial patients achieving complete response had baseline diversity similar to newly diagnosed patients, whereas partial responders and progressors had significantly lower diversity. The study was restricted to a single clinical trial cohort, and the causes of repertoire differences, possibly disease activity or prior therapy, were left undefined. Baseline TCR diversity was reported as lower in newly diagnosed patients than in healthy donors, and lower still in relapsed/refractory patients. By C4D1, a significant rise was seen in CD4+ TCR diversity but not in CD8+ TCR diversity (p=0.0027 vs p=0.16), and the rise was most apparent among complete responders (p=0.02).

Genomic DNA was extracted with the Qiagen DNeasy kit from unsorted PBMCs and from negatively selected CD4+ and CD8+ fractions. Using primers that anneal to V and J segments, immunoSEQ multiplex PCR amplified the TCR beta CDR3 regions. A synthetic immune receptor repertoire was used to minimize amplification bias, and any remaining bias was removed computationally after sequencing. The authors' pipeline ran thus. Custom Python scripts were used to quantify repertoire diversity as the Shannon entropy index. The unsorted, CD4+ and CD8+ repertoires were each analyzed separately, with the exception of combined analyses, where CD4+ and CD8+ sequences were merged in silico. Clonal expansion was defined as a frequency increase of at least 2-fold after treatment compared with C1D1, and clones undetected at baseline were assigned a pseudocount of 0.5. Clones with 0 or 1 copy at C1D1 were classified as singleton clones, and clones with 2 or more copies were classified as non-singleton clones. By matching protein sequences in sorted samples from the same patient, clones expanded in unsorted samples were annotated as CD4+, CD8+ or unknown. Wilcoxon tests on paired samples were used to test changes in diversity from C1D1 to C4D1. Sourced from immuneACCESS, this table was stored by TCRdb with only in-frame sequences that have V and J called. A share of the clones is absent; for the studies checked, an unresolved V gene accounts for under half, and the remainder has no known explanation. D and trimming were read from the DNA, whereas the V and J calls and clone size are those reported in that table. This sample is represented by 95,000 to 100,000 clones; roughly 91% of them were singletons. About 6.1% of the sample is taken by the ten largest.

As regards this clone: It has no known antigen specificity. No base quality values were provided; no much bigger clone lies one nucleotide off.

What this sample's time point label stands for: cycle 2 day 1 (C2D1) of nivolumab. Every trial patient had relapsed after autologous stem cell transplantation, and cohorts A, B and C differed in prior brentuximab vedotin exposure. The trial cohort was composed of around 60 patients with relapsed/refractory classical Hodgkin lymphoma, for whom complete response, partial response or progressive disease was recorded as best overall response. Trial patients were treated with single-agent nivolumab in the multi-cohort phase II CheckMate 205 trial. An independent review committee assessed best overall response using the 2007 International Working Group response criteria. Trial PBMCs were obtained immediately prior to nivolumab initiation (C1D1) and on therapy at cycle 2 day 1 and cycle 4 day 1. Peripheral blood was collected in 8 mL Vacutainer Cell Preparation Tubes, from which PBMCs were isolated by centrifugation and then cryopreserved.

The source was peripheral blood mononuclear cells (PBMCs), collected before the second cycle of nivolumab. The clonotype comes from a human donor with classical Hodgkin lymphoma.

The CDR3 loop reads CASSLGTNSGNTIYF. The nucleotides are TGTGCCAGCTCTCTCGGGACAAACTCTGGAAACACCATATATTTT. The V gene is TRBV18 and the J gene is TRBJ1-3; TRBD1 is possibly the D segment (6 matching bases). From its cysteine to its phenylalanine, the CDR3 spans 15 amino acids. Solely the CDR3 DNA is kept, with 45 bases framed from the first base. V gives up 6 bases and J gives up 0 bases, and the segment between their germline ends measures 12 bases. The germline V gene supplies CDR1 KGHSH and CDR2 LQKENI.